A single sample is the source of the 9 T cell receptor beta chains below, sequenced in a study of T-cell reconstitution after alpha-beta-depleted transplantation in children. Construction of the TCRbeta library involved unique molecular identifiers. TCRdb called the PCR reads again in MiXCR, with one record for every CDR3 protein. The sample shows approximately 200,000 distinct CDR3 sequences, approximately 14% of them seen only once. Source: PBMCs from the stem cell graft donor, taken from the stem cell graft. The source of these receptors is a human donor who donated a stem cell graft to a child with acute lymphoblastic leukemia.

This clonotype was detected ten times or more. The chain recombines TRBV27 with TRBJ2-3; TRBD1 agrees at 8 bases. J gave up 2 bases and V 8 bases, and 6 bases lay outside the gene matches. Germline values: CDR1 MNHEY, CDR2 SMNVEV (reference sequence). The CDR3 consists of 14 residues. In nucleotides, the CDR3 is TGTGCCAGCCGAACGACAGGGGTCACAGATACGCAGTATTTT. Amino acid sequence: CASRTTGVTDTQYF.

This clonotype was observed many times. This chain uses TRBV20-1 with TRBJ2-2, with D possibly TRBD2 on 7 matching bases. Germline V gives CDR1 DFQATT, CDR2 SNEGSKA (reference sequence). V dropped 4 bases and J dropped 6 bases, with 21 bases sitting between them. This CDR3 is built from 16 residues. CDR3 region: CSATRSGGLIAGELFF. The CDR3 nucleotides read TGCAGTGCTACACGATCCGGGGGGCTGATCGCCGGGGAGCTGTTTTTT.

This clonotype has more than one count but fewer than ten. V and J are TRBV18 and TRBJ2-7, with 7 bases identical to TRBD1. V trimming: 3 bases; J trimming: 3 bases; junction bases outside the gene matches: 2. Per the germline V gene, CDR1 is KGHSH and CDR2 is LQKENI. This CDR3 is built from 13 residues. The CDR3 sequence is CASSPNRGYEQYF. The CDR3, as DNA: TGTGCCAGCTCACCCAACAGGGGCTACGAGCAGTACTTC.

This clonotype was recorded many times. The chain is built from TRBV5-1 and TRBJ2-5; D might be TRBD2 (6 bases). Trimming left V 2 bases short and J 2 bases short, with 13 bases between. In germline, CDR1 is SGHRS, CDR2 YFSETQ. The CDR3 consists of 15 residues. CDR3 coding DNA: TGCGCCAGCAGCTTAGCAACGGGAGTACAAGAGACCCAGTACTTC. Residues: CASSLATGVQETQYF.

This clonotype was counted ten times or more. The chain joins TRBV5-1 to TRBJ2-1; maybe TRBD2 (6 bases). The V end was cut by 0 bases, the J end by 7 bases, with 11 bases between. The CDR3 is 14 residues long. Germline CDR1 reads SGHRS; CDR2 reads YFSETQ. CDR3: CASSLGQGGNEQFF. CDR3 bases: TGCGCCAGCAGCTTGGGTCAGGGAGGAAATGAGCAGTTCTTC.

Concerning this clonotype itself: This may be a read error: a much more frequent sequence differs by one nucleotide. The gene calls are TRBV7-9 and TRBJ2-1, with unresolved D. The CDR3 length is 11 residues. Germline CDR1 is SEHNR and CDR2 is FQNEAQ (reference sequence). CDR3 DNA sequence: TGTTCCAGCAGCTTAACCGGTGAGCAGTTCTTC. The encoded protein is CSSSLTGEQFF.

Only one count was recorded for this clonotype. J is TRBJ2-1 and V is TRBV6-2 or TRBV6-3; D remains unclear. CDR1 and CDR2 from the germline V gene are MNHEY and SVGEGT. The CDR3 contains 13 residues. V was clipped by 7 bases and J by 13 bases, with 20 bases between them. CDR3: CASTNLLGSDQFF. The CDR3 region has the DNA TGTGCCAGCACCAATCTACTGGGGTCTGACCAGTTCTTC.

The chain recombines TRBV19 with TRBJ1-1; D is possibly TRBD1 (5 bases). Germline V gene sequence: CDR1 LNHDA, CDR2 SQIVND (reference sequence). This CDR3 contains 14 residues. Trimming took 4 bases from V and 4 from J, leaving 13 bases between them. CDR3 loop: CASSTRDGTTEAFF. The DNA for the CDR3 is TGTGCCAGTAGTACCCGGGACGGTACCACTGAAGCTTTCTTT.

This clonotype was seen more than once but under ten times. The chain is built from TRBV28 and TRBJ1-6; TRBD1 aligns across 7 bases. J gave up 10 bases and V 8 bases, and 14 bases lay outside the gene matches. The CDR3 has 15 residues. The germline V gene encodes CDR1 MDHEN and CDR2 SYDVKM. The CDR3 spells CASQTGQGEQSPLHF. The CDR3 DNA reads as TGTGCCAGCCAAACGGGGCAGGGGGAGCAATCACCCCTCCACTTT.